One and the same sample provided the 27 T cell receptor beta chains below, sequenced in a study of PD-1 blockade in classical Hodgkin lymphoma. Some clones are missing from TCRdb's copy, which holds only in-frame ones; the method was immunoSEQ multiplex PCR. The sample lists approximately 17,000 clones; over 80% were seen once. Following autologous stem cell transplantation, relapse occurred in every patient, and exposure to brentuximab vedotin varied. The source material was peripheral blood mononuclear cells (PBMCs), sampled at baseline. The receptors were sampled from a human donor with classical Hodgkin lymphoma.

The CDR3, as DNA: TGTGCCAGCAGTCTGGACCCCACAGATACGCAGTATTTT. Its translation is CASSLDPTDTQYF. The V and J genes are TRBV6-1 and TRBJ2-3; D is ambiguous. CDR1 is MNHNS and CDR2 is SASEGT in the germline V gene. This CDR3 contains 13 residues. Trimming removed 5 bases from V and 2 bases from J, with 8 bases in between.

The CDR3 spells CASSYRSCGTSDGYTF. In DNA, the CDR3 is TGTGCCAGCAGTTACCGCTCTTGTGGCACTTCTGACGGCTACACCTTC. The V gene is TRBV6-7, the J gene TRBJ1-2; D not certain. TRBV6-7 is identified as an open reading frame with a role that is uncertain. This CDR3 has 16 residues. V lost 2 bases, J lost 8 bases, and 21 bases lay in between.

The sample holds a few counts of this clone. The chain carries TRBV27 and TRBJ1-6; 8 positions match TRBD1. This CDR3 contains 16 residues. Losses at the gene ends were 4 bases for V and 5 bases for J; bases not matched to a gene: 7. Germline V lookup: CDR1 MNHEY, CDR2 SMNVEV (reference sequence). The CDR3 here is CASSYRTGSNNSPLHF. The CDR3, as DNA: TGTGCCAGCAGTTACCGGACAGGGAGTAATAATTCACCCCTCCACTTT.

By sample fraction, this clone is medium-sized (0.01 to 0.1%). The rearrangement joins TRBV9 to TRBJ2-7; 7 positions match TRBD1. With V trimmed by 4 bases and J by 5 bases, 6 bases remained unmatched. This CDR3 contains 13 residues. CDR1 is SGDLS and CDR2 is YYNGEE in the germline V gene. The CDR3 sequence: CASSPGQVHEQYF. The CDR3, as DNA: TGTGCCAGCAGCCCCGGACAGGTCCACGAGCAGTACTTC.

This clone showed up just a few times. Other DNA sequences in the same sample also yield this CDR3. The V call is TRBV5-4, the J call TRBJ2-7, with TRBD1 matching over 7 bases. Looked up from germline, CDR1 is SGHNT and CDR2 is YYREEE (reference sequence). The CDR3 runs 11 residues. Trimming took 6 bases from V and 7 from J; bases not matched to a gene: 4. The CDR3 nucleotides are TGTGCCAGCAAGGGGGCGGGTGAGCAGTACTTC. This gives the protein CASKGAGEQYF.

The chain combines TRBV5-1 with TRBJ1-2; 7 nucleotides match TRBD1. This CDR3 is 14 amino acids long. Per germline, CDR1 SGHRS and CDR2 YFSETQ. Losses at the gene ends were 4 bases for V and 3 bases for J; bases not matched to a gene: 6. The CDR3 DNA sequence: TGCGCCAGCAGCCCTGGGGACAGTGACTATGGCTACACCTTC. It encodes CASSPGDSDYGYTF.

The chain uses TRBV30 and TRBJ2-2; 11 bases line up with TRBD2. Per germline, CDR1 GTSNPN and CDR2 SVGIG (reference sequence). The CDR3 has 18 amino acids. V lost 2 bases and J lost 6; bases outside the gene matches: 14. The CDR3 DNA sequence: TGTGCCTGGAGTAGGCTAGCGGGGGGCCCTCGGGTCGCCGGGGAGCTGTTTTTT. It codes for CAWSRLAGGPRVAGELFF.

This clone was seen only a few times. This chain joins TRBV11-2 and TRBJ1-1; a weak D match, TRBD1 (5 bases). The CDR3 consists of 15 residues. Between the trimmed V and J ends, which lost 3 bases and 4 bases, there was a span of 15 bases. In germline, CDR1 is SGHAT, CDR2 FQNNGV. In nucleotides, the CDR3 is TGTGCCAGCAGCTTCGGGGTGGGGCCGGCCACTGAAGCTTTCTTT. Translating gives CASSFGVGPATEAFF. Using reference TRBV11-2 and TRBJ1-1 for the parts outside the CDR3, the full variable domain is EAGVAQSPRYKIIEKRQSVAFWCNPISGHATLYWYQQILGQGPKLLIQFQNNGVVDDSQLPKDRFSAERLKGVDSTLKIQPAKLEDSAVYLCASSFGVGPATEAFFGQGTRLTVV.

The count of this clone is one. The gene calls are TRBV28 and TRBJ2-2, with 7 positions matching TRBD1. The CDR3 runs to 15 residues. Germline trimming cut 6 bases from V and 2 bases from J; bases unmatched to any gene: 6. The V gene's germline CDR1 is MDHEN and CDR2 SYDVKM. Here the CDR3 DNA reads TGTGCCAGCAGCCTCGACAGGGATAACACCGGGGAGCTGTTTTTT. The encoded protein is CASSLDRDNTGELFF.

The rearrangement joins TRBV5-1 to TRBJ2-2; 8 bases line up with TRBD1. V trimming: 0 bases; J trimming: 6 bases; junction bases outside the gene matches: 1. The CDR3 covers 14 residues. CDR1 SGHRS and CDR2 YFSETQ come from the germline V gene. The chain's CDR3 is CASSLGTGPGELFF. CDR3 bases: TGCGCCAGCAGCTTGGGGACAGGGCCCGGGGAGCTGTTTTTT.

This clone was recorded a few times. The chain combines TRBV5-1 with TRBJ1-2, with 12 bases fitting TRBD1. The trim removed 2 bases at V and 4 bases at J, leaving 9 bases unmatched. Germline assignment: CDR1 SGHRS and CDR2 YFSETQ. CDR3 length equals 17 residues. CDR3 loop: CASSFGTGGPLTYGYTF. In nucleotides, the CDR3 is TGCGCCAGCAGCTTTGGGACAGGGGGCCCGCTGACCTATGGCTACACCTTC. The complete variable domain, with remaining parts taken from reference TRBV5-1 and TRBJ1-2, reads KAGVTQTPRYLIKTRGQQVTLSCSPISGHRSVSWYQQTPGQGLQFLFEYFSETQRNKGNFPGRFSGRQFSNSRSEMNVSTLELGDSALYLCASSFGTGGPLTYGYTFGSGTRLTVV.

V gene TRBV30 combines with J gene TRBJ2-2, with D maybe TRBD2 (5 bases). With 1 base removed from V and 4 bases from J, the gap between germline ends came to 10 bases. Germline assignment: CDR1 GTSNPN and CDR2 SVGIG (reference sequence). This CDR3 spans 14 amino acids. This CDR3 is CAWSALVPTGELFF. The CDR3 bases are TGTGCCTGGAGTGCACTAGTTCCCACCGGGGAGCTGTTTTTT.

The gene calls are TRBV6-1 and TRBJ1-5, with TRBD1 identical over 7 bases. V dropped 6 bases and J dropped 2; count of bases not matched to a gene: 4. The CDR3 is 14 residues long. From germline, CDR1 is MNHNS and CDR2 SASEGT. CDR3: CASSRQGGNQPQHF. For the CDR3, the DNA is TGTGCCAGCAGCAGACAGGGTGGCAATCAGCCCCAGCATTTT.

The chain carries TRBV5-1 and TRBJ2-2; no definite D call. Trimming took 0 bases from V and 2 from J, leaving 8 bases between them. CDR1 SGHRS and CDR2 YFSETQ come from the germline V gene. The CDR3 totals 15 residues. CDR3 loop: CASSLGQINTGELFF. The CDR3 DNA is TGCGCCAGCAGCTTGGGGCAGATCAACACCGGGGAGCTGTTTTTT.

In regard to this clone: Additional DNA sequences in this sample encode the identical CDR3. The V call is TRBV13, the J call TRBJ2-7; a possible D gene is TRBD2 (5 bases). CDR3 length equals 15 residues. Per germline, CDR1 PRHDT and CDR2 FYEKMQ (reference sequence). V lost 3 bases and J lost 4, with 16 bases in between. In DNA, the CDR3 is TGTGCCAGCAGCTTCACCAGCGGAGTTGGATACGAGCAGTACTTC. Translated, it gives CASSFTSGVGYEQYF.

V is TRBV6-1 and J is TRBJ2-1; the D call may be TRBD1 or TRBD2 (5 bases each). Per germline, CDR1 MNHNS and CDR2 SASEGT. The germline V and J ends were trimmed by 7 bases and 4 bases, with 14 bases remaining between them. This CDR3 spans 14 amino acids. The CDR3 DNA sequence: TGTGCCAGCATTCGGGGCGACGGATACAATGAGCAGTTCTTC. It is translated as CASIRGDGYNEQFF.

The chain joins TRBV15 to TRBJ2-1; 10 nucleotides align to TRBD2. The CDR3 consists of 16 residues. Germline V CDR1 and CDR2: LNHNV, YYDKDF (reference sequence). Losses at the gene ends were 0 bases for V and 7 bases for J; bases not matched to a gene: 6. CDR3 loop: CATSREIAGGHNEQFF. The CDR3 DNA follows: TGTGCCACCAGCAGAGAGATAGCGGGAGGCCATAATGAGCAGTTCTTC.

The rearrangement uses TRBV7-2 and TRBJ2-1, with 10 positions matching TRBD2. The CDR3 contains 15 residues. After removal of 6 bases from V and 5 bases from J, the junction contained 7 bases not matched to a gene. Germline CDR1 SGHTA, CDR2 FQGNSA. The CDR3 bases are TGTGCCAGCAGTGGCTATAGCGGGGGGAACAATGAGCAGTTCTTC. Its translation: CASSGYSGGNNEQFF.

The gene calls are TRBV7-9 and TRBJ2-3, with 9 bases fitting TRBD2. This CDR3 comprises 17 residues. Germline-derived CDR1 and CDR2 are SEHNR and FQNEAQ (reference sequence). V lost 6 bases and J lost 2; bases outside the gene matches: 12. The CDR3 sequence: CASRSASGNWLTDTQYF. As DNA, the CDR3 is TGTGCCAGCAGATCTGCTAGCGGGAATTGGCTCACAGATACGCAGTATTTT.

This clone has a handful of counts. The rearrangement links TRBV5-5 to TRBJ2-7; tentatively, D is TRBD1 (5 bases). The V and J ends lost 0 bases and 2 bases respectively, with 9 bases between them. Germline lookup yields CDR1 SGHKS and CDR2 YYEKEE (reference sequence). The CDR3 is 14 amino acids. CDR3 nucleotides: TGTGCCAGCAGCTTGGCCCCAGGGCCCTACGAGCAGTACTTC. Translation gives CASSLAPGPYEQYF.

V gene TRBV5-1 combines with J gene TRBJ2-3; 8 bases line up with TRBD2. V trimming: 9 bases; J trimming: 2 bases; junction bases outside the gene matches: 11. The germline CDR1 and CDR2 sequences are SGHRS and YFSETQ. The CDR3 runs 15 residues. Here the CDR3 reads CAIITSGEFTDTQYF. The CDR3 coding sequence is TGCGCCATTATAACTAGCGGAGAGTTCACAGATACGCAGTATTTT. The variable domain in full, completed from reference TRBV5-1 and TRBJ2-3, reads KAGVTQTPRYLIKTRGQQVTLSCSPISGHRSVSWYQQTPGQGLQFLFEYFSETQRNKGNFPGRFSGRQFSNSRSEMNVSTLELGDSALYLCAIITSGEFTDTQYFGPGTRLTVL.

This clone showed up just once. The chain links TRBV9 to TRBJ2-5, with D perhaps being TRBD1 or TRBD2 (5 bases each). This CDR3 comprises 15 residues. Trimming cost V 3 bases and J 5 bases, with 17 bases left between them. Germline-derived CDR1 and CDR2 are SGDLS and YYNGEE. In nucleotides, the CDR3 is TGTGCCAGCAGCGCCCCGGCCGGGACGATCGAGACCCAGTACTTC. Amino acids: CASSAPAGTIETQYF.

The genes are TRBV27 and TRBJ2-5, with TRBD1 matching over 8 bases. The trim removed 4 bases at V and 4 bases at J, leaving 11 bases unmatched. The germline CDR1 and CDR2 sequences are MNHEY and SMNVEV (reference sequence). The CDR3 has 16 residues. The CDR3 reads CASSSERTGLIETQYF. The CDR3 nucleotides read TGTGCCAGCAGTTCGGAAAGGACAGGGCTGATAGAGACCCAGTACTTC.

The gene calls are TRBV27 and TRBJ2-6; tentative D call: TRBD1 (6 bases). Trimming took off 6 bases at V and 2 bases at J, with 17 bases between the two ends. The CDR3 has 17 amino acids. The V gene's germline CDR1 is MNHEY and CDR2 SMNVEV (reference sequence). CDR3 coding DNA: TGTGCCAGCAGCCGCGTTACAGGGTCGGCTGGGGCCAACGTCCTGACTTTC. Translating it yields CASSRVTGSAGANVLTF. The full variable domain, rest sourced from reference TRBV27 and TRBJ2-6, is EAQVTQNPRYLITVTGKKLTVTCSQNMNHEYMSWYRQDPGLGLRQIYYSMNVEVTDKGDVPEGYKVSRKEKRNFPLILESPSPNQTSLYFCASSRVTGSAGANVLTFGAGSRLTVL.

The V call is TRBV27, the J call TRBJ1-5; perhaps TRBD1 as D (6 bases). The CDR3 extends over 12 amino acids. V dropped 3 bases and J dropped 11 bases, with 11 bases sitting between them. Germline lookup yields CDR1 MNHEY and CDR2 SMNVEV (reference sequence). The DNA for the CDR3 is TGTGCCAGCAGTTTCACAGGGCAGACCCAGCATTTT. Its translation is CASSFTGQTQHF.

The J gene is TRBJ1-6, the V gene TRBV6-1; D remains ambiguous. The CDR3 contains 16 residues. Trimming removed 0 bases at V and 0 bases at J, with 6 bases between. From germline, CDR1 is MNHNS and CDR2 SASEGT. The CDR3 DNA reads TGTGCCAGCAGTGAAGCCCCCGGCTCCTATAATTCACCCCTCCACTTT. This encodes CASSEAPGSYNSPLHF.

The chain combines TRBV11-3 with TRBJ2-3, with D perhaps matching TRBD1 (5 bases). The CDR3 sequence is 15 residues long. The V gene's germline CDR1 is SGHNT and CDR2 YENEEA. V lost 2 bases and J lost 0, with 9 bases in between. CDR3 amino acids: CASSLQGRSTDTQYF. Here the CDR3 DNA reads TGTGCCAGCAGCTTACAGGGAAGGAGCACAGATACGCAGTATTTT.